These 22 T cell receptor beta chains share one sample of origin, sequenced in a study of blood T cell repertoires in COVID-19 (TCRdb year 2020). The receptor library was made with the immunoSEQ multiplex PCR assay. TCRdb's version of the immuneACCESS table is confined to in-frame rearrangements and falls short of the full clone set. An unresolved V gene accounts for under half of the shortfall where checked; the remainder is of unknown origin. Counted in this sample were roughly 400,000 clones; about 90% of them appeared once. Of the sample, 1.5% to 2% is held by the ten largest clones. The sequenced material came from PBMCs or T cells enriched from blood (not recorded which). These receptors came from a woman in her twenties or thirties who had recovered from COVID-19.

The rearrangement joins TRBV7-6 to TRBJ2-5; 7 bases are shared with TRBD2. Germline CDR1 and CDR2: SGHVS and FNYEAQ. Losses at the gene ends were 5 bases for V and 0 bases for J; bases not matched to a gene: 6. The CDR3 has 15 amino acids. CDR3 sequence reads: CASSAWGGDQETQYF. CDR3 DNA: TGTGCCAGCAGCGCATGGGGGGGGGACCAAGAGACCCAGTACTTC.

The rearrangement joins TRBV30 to TRBJ1-5, with D possibly matching TRBD1 (5 bases). This CDR3 is 15 amino acids long. V shed 2 bases and J shed 1 base, with 12 bases lying between them. CDR1 is GTSNPN, CDR2 SVGIG, per germline (reference sequence). DNA for the CDR3: TGTGCCTGGAGTTCGGGGGAGGAGAGCAATCAGCCCCAGCATTTT. Translated, it gives CAWSSGEESNQPQHF.

The chain recombines TRBV5-1 with TRBJ2-7, with 7 bases identical to TRBD1. The CDR3 extends over 14 amino acids. After removal of 0 bases from V and 4 bases from J, the junction contained 4 bases not matched to a gene. CDR1 and CDR2 from the germline V gene are SGHRS and YFSETQ. The CDR3 loop reads CASSLEDRRYEQYF. The CDR3 coding sequence is TGCGCCAGCAGCTTGGAGGACAGGCGGTACGAGCAGTACTTC.

V is TRBV27 and J is TRBJ2-1, with a tentative D call TRBD1 (6 bases). V was clipped by 1 base and J by 7 bases, with 17 bases between them. The germline CDR1 and CDR2 sequences are MNHEY and SMNVEV (reference sequence). CDR3 size: 16 residues. CDR3 protein: CASSLFARGHGNEQFF. The CDR3 DNA follows: TGTGCCAGCAGTTTATTTGCCAGGGGTCATGGTAATGAGCAGTTCTTC.

The genes are TRBV2 and TRBJ2-1; 10 bases agree with TRBD2. The germline V gene has CDR1 SNHLY and CDR2 FYNNEI. The CDR3 consists of 18 residues. V was clipped by 2 bases and J by 3 bases; unmatched bases: 10. CDR3 region: CASSELASSGRRYNEQFF. CDR3 bases: TGTGCCAGCAGTGAATTGGCTTCTAGCGGGAGACGCTACAATGAGCAGTTCTTC.

The chain joins TRBV30 to TRBJ1-5; 8 nucleotides align to TRBD1. This CDR3 comprises 15 residues. V dropped 2 bases and J dropped 4; count of bases not matched to a gene: 7. CDR1 is GTSNPN, CDR2 SVGIG, per germline (reference sequence). CDR3 DNA: TGTGCCTGGAGTCCCGAGACAGGGGCTAATCAGCCCCAGCATTTT. Protein product: CAWSPETGANQPQHF.

This sequence joins TRBV30 and TRBJ1-5; 7 nucleotides align to TRBD1. With V trimmed by 0 bases and J by 0 bases, 11 bases remained unmatched. The CDR3 consists of 18 residues. In germline, CDR1 is GTSNPN, CDR2 SVGIG (reference sequence). CDR3 in amino acids: CAWSVPTGNLHSNQPQHF. DNA of the CDR3: TGTGCCTGGAGTGTACCGACAGGGAACCTCCATAGCAATCAGCCCCAGCATTTT.

DNA of the CDR3: TGTGCCAGCAGTTCCCCTCGACAGGGAAGTAACTATGGCTACACCTTC. Encoded protein: CASSSPRQGSNYGYTF. The chain employs TRBV6-5 and TRBJ1-2; TRBD1 matches at 7 bases. The CDR3 is 16 amino acids. J lost 1 base, V lost 4 bases, and 9 bases had no gene match. Germline lookup yields CDR1 MNHEY and CDR2 SVGAGI.

The chain has TRBV4-1 and TRBJ1-6; TRBD1 aligns across 9 bases. There are 17 residues in the CDR3. Trimming cost V 4 bases and J 6 bases; bases outside gene matches: 10. Per the germline V gene, CDR1 is MGHRA and CDR2 is YSYEKL. CDR3 loop: CASSREPSGQGNSPLHF. The DNA of the CDR3 is TGCGCCAGCAGCCGAGAACCCTCGGGACAGGGTAATTCACCCCTCCACTTT.

The chain has TRBV27 and TRBJ1-6; no firm D call. The CDR3 runs to 14 residues. CDR1 is MNHEY and CDR2 is SMNVEV in the germline V gene (reference sequence). V was cut by 3 bases and J by 7 bases, with 10 bases left in between. The CDR3 nucleotides read TGTGCCAGCAGTTTCTACAGCCCAAATTCACCCCTCCACTTT. Amino acids: CASSFYSPNSPLHF.

The genes are TRBV28 and TRBJ2-7; weak D call: TRBD1 (6 bases). The CDR3 is 10 amino acids. CDR1 and CDR2 (germline): MDHEN, SYDVKM. V lost 8 bases and J lost 4, with 6 bases in between. The CDR3 reads CASGTYEQYF. Here the CDR3 DNA reads TGTGCCAGCGGGACATACGAGCAGTACTTC.

V is TRBV2 and J is TRBJ1-2; D is possibly TRBD1 (6 bases). The CDR3 runs 15 residues. Germline CDR1 reads SNHLY; CDR2 reads FYNNEI. Trimming pared 1 base from V and 1 base from J, leaving 10 bases between. CDR3 amino acids: CASSEEGGVNYGYTF. The CDR3 DNA reads TGTGCCAGCAGTGAAGAAGGGGGGGTTAACTATGGCTACACCTTC.

The V gene is TRBV2, the J gene TRBJ2-1, with TRBD2 identical over 11 bases. This CDR3 has 17 amino acids. Losses at the gene ends were 2 bases for V and 8 bases for J; bases not matched to a gene: 11. The germline CDR1 and CDR2 sequences are SNHLY and FYNNEI. The CDR3 protein is CASSELAGGSTGYEQFF. The CDR3 nucleotides read TGTGCCAGCAGTGAACTAGCGGGAGGATCAACGGGCTATGAGCAGTTCTTC.

The V call is TRBV24-1, the J call TRBJ2-7, with TRBD1 matching 9 bases. J was trimmed by 4 bases and V by 4 bases; bases with no gene match: 10. This CDR3 region has 16 residues. Germline-derived CDR1 and CDR2 are KGHDR and SFDVKD. This CDR3 reads CATSDSRTGEPYEQYF. The CDR3 DNA is TGTGCCACCAGTGACTCTCGGACAGGGGAACCGTACGAGCAGTACTTC.

The chain joins TRBV27 to TRBJ2-2; 8 nucleotides line up with TRBD1. The CDR3 contains 14 residues. The germline CDR1 and CDR2 sequences are MNHEY and SMNVEV (reference sequence). The V segment lost 7 bases and the J segment 7 bases; nucleotides outside the gene matches: 8. CDR3 residues: CASTWTGLGGELFF. In DNA, the CDR3 is TGTGCCAGCACATGGACAGGGCTGGGCGGGGAGCTGTTTTTT.

The V and J genes are TRBV19 and TRBJ1-1; D is possibly TRBD1 (6 bases). The germline V gene has CDR1 LNHDA and CDR2 SQIVND (reference sequence). Trimming removed 5 bases from V and 0 bases from J, with 19 bases in between. This CDR3 has 17 residues. The CDR3 protein is CASSPRRGGRMNTEAFF. CDR3 nucleotide sequence: TGTGCCAGTAGTCCCCGAAGGGGGGGGAGGATGAACACTGAAGCTTTCTTT.

This sequence joins TRBV27 and TRBJ1-2; D remains unclear. Per germline, CDR1 MNHEY and CDR2 SMNVEV (reference sequence). Between the trimmed V and J ends, which lost 3 bases and 1 base, there was a span of 12 bases. This CDR3 comprises 15 residues. The CDR3 reads CASSFSAGLNYGYTF. CDR3 DNA sequence: TGTGCCAGCAGTTTTTCGGCCGGACTTAACTATGGCTACACCTTC.

V and J are TRBV19 and TRBJ2-3; 7 nucleotides match TRBD1. The CDR3 runs to 15 residues. The V segment lost 3 bases and the J segment 3 bases; nucleotides outside the gene matches: 6. Germline CDR1 and CDR2: LNHDA and SQIVND (reference sequence). The CDR3 bases are TGTGCCAGTAGTATCACAGGGGAACGGACAGATACGCAGTATTTT. Translation: CASSITGERTDTQYF.

V is TRBV7-3 and J is TRBJ1-2; 7 nucleotides align to TRBD1. The CDR3 extends over 14 amino acids. Looked up from germline, CDR1 is SGHTA and CDR2 is FQGTGA. The V and J ends lost 5 bases and 5 bases, in that order; junction bases with no gene match: 8. The CDR3 sequence: CASSPSTGQYGYTF. CDR3 sequence (DNA): TGTGCCAGCAGCCCCTCGACAGGGCAGTATGGCTACACCTTC.

This chain joins TRBV5-1 and TRBJ1-1; 9 nucleotides agree with TRBD1. This CDR3 comprises 15 residues. Germline V CDR1 and CDR2: SGHRS, YFSETQ. The J segment lost 2 bases and the V segment lost 4 bases, leaving 6 bases of the junction unmatched. The CDR3 region is CASSETGQGNTEAFF. The CDR3 coding sequence is TGCGCCAGCAGCGAGACGGGACAGGGTAACACTGAAGCTTTCTTT.

Here the CDR3 reads CASSSDSRPQHF. CDR3 DNA sequence: TGCGCCAGCAGCTCAGACAGTCGTCCCCAGCATTTT. This sequence joins TRBV5-1 and TRBJ1-5, with a tentative D call TRBD1 (5 bases). Germline CDR1 reads SGHRS; CDR2 reads YFSETQ. This CDR3 has 12 residues. Trimming took 3 bases from V and 10 from J, leaving 11 bases between them.

Details on this clone: In this CDR3 the conserved last residue, phenylalanine or tryptophan, is missing, so a read error is likely. The J gene is TRBJ1-1, the V gene TRBV6-5; D gene unclear. V was shortened by 6 bases and J by 0 bases, with 8 bases between the two germline ends. CDR3 length: 13 residues. Germline V gene data show CDR1 as MNHEY and CDR2 as SVGAGI. This CDR3 is CASRPGMNTEAFL. The CDR3, as DNA: TGTGCCAGCAGACCGGGGATGAACACTGAAGCTTTCCTT.